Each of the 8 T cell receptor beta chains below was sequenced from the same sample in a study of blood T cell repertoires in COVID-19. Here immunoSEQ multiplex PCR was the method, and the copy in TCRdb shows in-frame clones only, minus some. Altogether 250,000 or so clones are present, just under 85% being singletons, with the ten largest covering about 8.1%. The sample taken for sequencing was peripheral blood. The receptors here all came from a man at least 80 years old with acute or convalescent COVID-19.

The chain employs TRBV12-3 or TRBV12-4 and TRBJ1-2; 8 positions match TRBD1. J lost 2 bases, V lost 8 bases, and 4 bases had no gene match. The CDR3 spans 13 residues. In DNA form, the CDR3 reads TGTGCCAGCGGGACAGGCGGAAACTATGGCTACACCTTC. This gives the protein CASGTGGNYGYTF.

The CDR3 sequence is CASSDPRGGGGEKLFF. In DNA form, the CDR3 reads TGTGCCAGCAGTGATCCCCGAGGGGGGGGAGGGGAAAAACTGTTTTTT. The J gene is TRBJ1-4, the V gene TRBV6-1; perhaps TRBD1 as D (6 bases). The CDR3 totals 16 residues. V lost 3 bases to trimming and J lost 8 bases, with 19 bases between them. Germline V CDR1 and CDR2: MNHNS, SASEGT.

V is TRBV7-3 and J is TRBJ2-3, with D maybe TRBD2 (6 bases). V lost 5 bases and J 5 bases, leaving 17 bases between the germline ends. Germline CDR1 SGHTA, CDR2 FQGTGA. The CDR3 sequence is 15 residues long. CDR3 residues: CASSPQRARGDTQYF. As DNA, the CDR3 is TGTGCCAGCAGCCCACAGCGGGCGCGGGGAGATACGCAGTATTTT.

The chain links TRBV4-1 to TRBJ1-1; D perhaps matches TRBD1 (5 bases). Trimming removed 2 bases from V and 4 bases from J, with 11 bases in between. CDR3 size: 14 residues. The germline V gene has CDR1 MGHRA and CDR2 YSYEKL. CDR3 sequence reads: CASSQSGLGTEAFF. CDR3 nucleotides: TGCGCCAGCAGCCAATCAGGGTTGGGCACTGAAGCTTTCTTT.

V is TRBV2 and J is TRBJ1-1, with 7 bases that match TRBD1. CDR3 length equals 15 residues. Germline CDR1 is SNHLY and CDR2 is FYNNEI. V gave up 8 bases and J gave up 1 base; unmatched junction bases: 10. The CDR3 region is CASYRLGGWNTEAFF. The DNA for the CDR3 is TGTGCCAGCTATCGTTTAGGGGGCTGGAACACTGAAGCTTTCTTT.

This CDR3 reads CASSPTGGPSGNTIYF. The CDR3 nucleotides read TGCGCCAGCAGCCCGACAGGGGGACCCTCTGGAAACACCATATATTTT. This chain uses TRBV5-1 with TRBJ1-3; 9 nucleotides agree with TRBD1. CDR3 length: 16 amino acids. Germline trimming cut 4 bases from V and 0 bases from J; bases unmatched to any gene: 5. Germline CDR1 reads SGHRS; CDR2 reads YFSETQ.

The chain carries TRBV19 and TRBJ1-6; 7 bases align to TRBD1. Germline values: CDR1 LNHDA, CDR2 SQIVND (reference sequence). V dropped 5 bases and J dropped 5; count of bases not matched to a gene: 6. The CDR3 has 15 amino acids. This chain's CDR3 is CASSHAGQNNSPLHF. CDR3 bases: TGTGCCAGTAGTCATGCGGGACAGAATAATTCACCCCTCCACTTT.

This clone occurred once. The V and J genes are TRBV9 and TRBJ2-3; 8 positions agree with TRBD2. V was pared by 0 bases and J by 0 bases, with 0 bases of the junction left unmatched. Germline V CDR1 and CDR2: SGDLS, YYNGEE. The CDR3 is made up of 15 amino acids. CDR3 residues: CASSVAGGSTDTQYF. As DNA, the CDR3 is TGTGCCAGCAGCGTAGCGGGGGGGAGCACAGATACGCAGTATTTT.